These T cell receptor beta chains were read from a single sample in a study of T cells in Graves' hyperthyroidism and ophthalmopathy. One entry per CDR3 protein, called by TCRdb with MiXCR from the multiplex PCR reads. This table holds approximately 710,000 distinct CDR3 sequences, about 18% found once. Sequenced sample: blood. The receptors here all came from a man in his forties or fifties with Graves' hyperthyroidism. Both conserved end residues are part of each CDR3. Each record gives: CDR3 DNA, CDR3 protein, clone size, J gene, D gene, V gene. D genes are given only for firm matches. Size is stated for part of the rows, as once, few or many counts, or as a class when the clone is expanded.

cdr3_nt: TGCAGTGCTAGAGGGACTGCGAACACCGGGGAGCTGTTTTTT
cdr3_aa: CSARGTANTGELFF
clone_size: -
j_call: TRBJ2-2
d_call: -
v_call: TRBV20-1

cdr3_nt: TGTGCCACCCTATACGACAGGGGCTTTGGGGCCAACGTCCTGACTTTC
cdr3_aa: CATLYDRGFGANVLTF
clone_size: many
j_call: TRBJ2-6
d_call: TRBD1
v_call: TRBV24-1

cdr3_nt: TGTGCCAGCAAGTCTAGCGGCTCCTACAATGAGCAGTTCTTC
cdr3_aa: CASKSSGSYNEQFF
clone_size: many
j_call: TRBJ2-1
d_call: TRBD2
v_call: TRBV2

cdr3_nt: TGTGCCAGCAGCGTCACCGGGACAGGGGACAATTATGGCTACACCTTC
cdr3_aa: CASSVTGTGDNYGYTF
clone_size: -
j_call: TRBJ1-2
d_call: TRBD1
v_call: TRBV5-5

cdr3_nt: TGTGCCAGCTCACCGGAGACAGGGGTCGGAAACACCATATATTTT
cdr3_aa: CASSPETGVGNTIYF
clone_size: -
j_call: TRBJ1-3
d_call: TRBD1
v_call: TRBV18

cdr3_nt: TGTGCCAGCAGCTTTTCTAGCGGAGACTACGAGCAGTACTTC
cdr3_aa: CASSFSSGDYEQYF
clone_size: many
j_call: TRBJ2-7
d_call: TRBD2
v_call: TRBV7-2

cdr3_nt: TGTGCCAGCAGCCAAGAAGGGGGACAGATCAATCAGCCCCAGCATTTT
cdr3_aa: CASSQEGGQINQPQHF
clone_size: few
j_call: TRBJ1-5
d_call: TRBD1
v_call: TRBV4-2

cdr3_nt: TGTGCCAGCAGTGAAGCCCCTTCTGCCTACAATGAGCAGTTCTTC
cdr3_aa: CASSEAPSAYNEQFF
clone_size: many
j_call: TRBJ2-1
d_call: -
v_call: TRBV2

cdr3_nt: TGTGCCAGCAGCTTATCAGGTGGGACAGGGCTCTATGCCTACGAGCAGTACTTC
cdr3_aa: CASSLSGGTGLYAYEQYF
clone_size: few
j_call: TRBJ2-7
d_call: TRBD1
v_call: TRBV7-2

cdr3_nt: TGTGCCAGCAGCCCCCGGGATCCTAAGGATGGGAACACAGATACGCAGTATTTT
cdr3_aa: CASSPRDPKDGNTDTQYF
clone_size: few
j_call: TRBJ2-3
d_call: -
v_call: TRBV7-9

cdr3_nt: TGTGCCAGCAGTCAAACAGGGGCAAGTGAAGCTTTCTTT
cdr3_aa: CASSQTGASEAFF
clone_size: many
j_call: TRBJ1-1
d_call: TRBD1
v_call: TRBV6-1

cdr3_nt: TGCAGTGCTATAGAGGTCGGGGCAACTAATGAAAAACTGTTTTTT
cdr3_aa: CSAIEVGATNEKLFF
clone_size: -
j_call: TRBJ1-4
d_call: -
v_call: TRBV20-1

cdr3_nt: TGTGCCACCAGTGATCCGCAACGGGAGGAATACACAGATACGCAGTATTTT
cdr3_aa: CATSDPQREEYTDTQYF
clone_size: -
j_call: TRBJ2-3
d_call: TRBD2
v_call: TRBV24-1

cdr3_nt: TGTGCCAGCCGGACACAGGGGACCGCTGAAGCTTTCTTT
cdr3_aa: CASRTQGTAEAFF
clone_size: many
j_call: TRBJ1-1
d_call: TRBD1
v_call: TRBV5-4

cdr3_nt: TGTGCCAGCAGTCCGACGGACAGGGTGAACACTGAAGCTTTCTTT
cdr3_aa: CASSPTDRVNTEAFF
clone_size: many
j_call: TRBJ1-1
d_call: TRBD1
v_call: TRBV6-1

cdr3_nt: TGTGCCAGCTCACCGCAAACTAGTGGATCCTACAATGAGCAGTTCTTC
cdr3_aa: CASSPQTSGSYNEQFF
clone_size: few
j_call: TRBJ2-1
d_call: -
v_call: TRBV18

cdr3_nt: TGCAGTGCTAGAGATCCCGGACTAGCGGGAGGGTATGAGCAGTTCTTC
cdr3_aa: CSARDPGLAGGYEQFF
clone_size: many
j_call: TRBJ2-1
d_call: TRBD2
v_call: TRBV20-1

cdr3_nt: TGTGCCAGCAGCCAAGGACTAGCGGGAGTGGGCACAGATACGCAGTATTTT
cdr3_aa: CASSQGLAGVGTDTQYF
clone_size: -
j_call: TRBJ2-3
d_call: TRBD2
v_call: TRBV7-9

cdr3_nt: TGCGCCAGCAGTGCGCAGGGAGTCCAAGAGACCCAGTACTTC
cdr3_aa: CASSAQGVQETQYF
clone_size: many
j_call: TRBJ2-5
d_call: -
v_call: TRBV10-2

cdr3_nt: TGTGCCAGCAGTGAATTCGAAGGAGGCTTGAACACTGAAGCTTTCTTT
cdr3_aa: CASSEFEGGLNTEAFF
clone_size: -
j_call: TRBJ1-1
d_call: -
v_call: TRBV25-1

cdr3_nt: TGTGCCAGCATAGGACTAGCGGCCCTAGGCGAGCAGTACTTC
cdr3_aa: CASIGLAALGEQYF
clone_size: many
j_call: TRBJ2-7
d_call: TRBD2
v_call: TRBV2

cdr3_nt: TGCAGTGCTCGACATGCAACTAATGAAAAACTGTTTTTT
cdr3_aa: CSARHATNEKLFF
clone_size: few
j_call: TRBJ1-4
d_call: -
v_call: TRBV20-1

cdr3_nt: TGTGCCACCAGTGATTTGAGTGCTAGCTCGATTAGCTCCTACAATGAGCAGTTCTTC
cdr3_aa: CATSDLSASSISSYNEQFF
clone_size: few
j_call: TRBJ2-1
d_call: -
v_call: TRBV24-1

cdr3_nt: TGTGCCAGCAGCTCACTCCTAGGGGTTCAGTACAATGAGCAGTTCTTC
cdr3_aa: CASSSLLGVQYNEQFF
clone_size: many
j_call: TRBJ2-1
d_call: -
v_call: TRBV7-2

cdr3_nt: TGTGCCAGCAGGGATCTCAATGAGCAGTTCTTC
cdr3_aa: CASRDLNEQFF
clone_size: -
j_call: TRBJ2-1
d_call: -
v_call: TRBV28

cdr3_nt: TGTGCCAGCTCACCGACAGACTCCGCACAAGAGACCCAGTACTTC
cdr3_aa: CASSPTDSAQETQYF
clone_size: few
j_call: TRBJ2-5
d_call: -
v_call: TRBV18

cdr3_nt: TGTGCCAGCAGTTCCACTTTCCCGGGACAGGGACATGGCTACACCTTC
cdr3_aa: CASSSTFPGQGHGYTF
clone_size: many
j_call: TRBJ1-2
d_call: TRBD1
v_call: TRBV6-2/TRBV6-3

cdr3_nt: TGTGCCAGCTCACAAAACAAAGCGGGAGCTAATGAGCAGTTCTTC
cdr3_aa: CASSQNKAGANEQFF
clone_size: few
j_call: TRBJ2-1
d_call: TRBD2
v_call: TRBV18

cdr3_nt: TGCGCCAGCAGTGAGGGTGGGGGATCCTACGAGCAGTACTTC
cdr3_aa: CASSEGGGSYEQYF
clone_size: many
j_call: TRBJ2-7
d_call: -
v_call: TRBV10-1

cdr3_nt: TGTGCCAGCAGCTTCCTAGCGGGACCAGATACGCAGTATTTT
cdr3_aa: CASSFLAGPDTQYF
clone_size: many
j_call: TRBJ2-3
d_call: TRBD2
v_call: TRBV7-9

cdr3_nt: TGTGCCAGCAGTTTAGCGGCCCCCAGGGATACGCAGTATTTT
cdr3_aa: CASSLAAPRDTQYF
clone_size: many
j_call: TRBJ2-3
d_call: -
v_call: TRBV27

cdr3_nt: TGCGCCAGCAGCTTGGAGGGGGCTAGCGGGAGACGAACCTACGAGCAGTACTTC
cdr3_aa: CASSLEGASGRRTYEQYF
clone_size: -
j_call: TRBJ2-7
d_call: TRBD2
v_call: TRBV5-1

cdr3_nt: TGTGCCATTGAGGGGGCCAATGAGCAGTTCTTC
cdr3_aa: CAIEGANEQFF
clone_size: -
j_call: TRBJ2-1
d_call: TRBD1
v_call: TRBV2

cdr3_nt: TGTGCCAGCAGCTTAACGATATACTACGAGCAGTACTTC
cdr3_aa: CASSLTIYYEQYF
clone_size: few
j_call: TRBJ2-7
d_call: -
v_call: TRBV11-2

cdr3_nt: TGTGCCAGCAGCCCTCGCGGACGGTGGAGCAATCAGCCCCAGCATTTT
cdr3_aa: CASSPRGRWSNQPQHF
clone_size: many
j_call: TRBJ1-5
d_call: -
v_call: TRBV27

cdr3_nt: TGTGCCAGCAGTTTCAGGGTAGGGGTGGAAAAACTGTTTTTT
cdr3_aa: CASSFRVGVEKLFF
clone_size: -
j_call: TRBJ1-4
d_call: -
v_call: TRBV27

cdr3_nt: TGTGCCAGCAGTTTTTTGGGACAGCAGAGCACAGATACGCAGTATTTT
cdr3_aa: CASSFLGQQSTDTQYF
clone_size: many
j_call: TRBJ2-3
d_call: TRBD1
v_call: TRBV28

cdr3_nt: TGTGCCAGCAGTGGAGACCGCCAGCAAGCTTTCTTT
cdr3_aa: CASSGDRQQAFF
clone_size: many
j_call: TRBJ1-1
d_call: -
v_call: TRBV2

cdr3_nt: TGTGCCAGCAGCGTAATCGACAGTTATAATTCACCCCTCCACTTT
cdr3_aa: CASSVIDSYNSPLHF
clone_size: few
j_call: TRBJ1-6
d_call: -
v_call: TRBV9

cdr3_nt: TGTGCCAGTGGGCTTTCTGAGCAGTTCTTC
cdr3_aa: CASGLSEQFF
clone_size: -
j_call: TRBJ2-1
d_call: -
v_call: TRBV6-1

cdr3_nt: TGTGCCAGCAGCTCCCCTAGCGGGAGGTCCGGGGAGCTGTTTTTT
cdr3_aa: CASSSPSGRSGELFF
clone_size: -
j_call: TRBJ2-2
d_call: TRBD2
v_call: TRBV25-1

cdr3_nt: TGTGCCAGCAGGGGTGACAGGGCCAACCCCTACGAGCAGTACTTC
cdr3_aa: CASRGDRANPYEQYF
clone_size: -
j_call: TRBJ2-7
d_call: TRBD1
v_call: TRBV3-1

cdr3_nt: TGTGCCACCAGCAGAGATAGCGGGCGGGGGCCCTACAATGAGCAGTTCTTC
cdr3_aa: CATSRDSGRGPYNEQFF
clone_size: few
j_call: TRBJ2-1
d_call: -
v_call: TRBV15

cdr3_nt: TGTGCCAGCAGCTCGACCGGGACTAGCGGGAGGTACGAGCAGTACTTC
cdr3_aa: CASSSTGTSGRYEQYF
clone_size: many
j_call: TRBJ2-7
d_call: TRBD2
v_call: TRBV7-3

cdr3_nt: TGTGCCAGCAGCTTGCTACAGGGGGCTGAAGCTTTCTTT
cdr3_aa: CASSLLQGAEAFF
clone_size: many
j_call: TRBJ1-1
d_call: TRBD1
v_call: TRBV11-2

cdr3_nt: TGCAGTGCTAGTAGGGGGATTTACGAGCAGTACTTC
cdr3_aa: CSASRGIYEQYF
clone_size: many
j_call: TRBJ2-7
d_call: -
v_call: TRBV20-1

cdr3_nt: TGTGCCAGCAGTATCTTGAACACCGGGGAGCTGTTTTTT
cdr3_aa: CASSILNTGELFF
clone_size: many
j_call: TRBJ2-2
d_call: -
v_call: TRBV12-3/TRBV12-4

cdr3_nt: TGTGCCAGCAGCTCTAATTCGGTCGGTGCTAATGAAAAACTGTTTTTT
cdr3_aa: CASSSNSVGANEKLFF
clone_size: many
j_call: TRBJ1-4
d_call: -
v_call: TRBV11-2